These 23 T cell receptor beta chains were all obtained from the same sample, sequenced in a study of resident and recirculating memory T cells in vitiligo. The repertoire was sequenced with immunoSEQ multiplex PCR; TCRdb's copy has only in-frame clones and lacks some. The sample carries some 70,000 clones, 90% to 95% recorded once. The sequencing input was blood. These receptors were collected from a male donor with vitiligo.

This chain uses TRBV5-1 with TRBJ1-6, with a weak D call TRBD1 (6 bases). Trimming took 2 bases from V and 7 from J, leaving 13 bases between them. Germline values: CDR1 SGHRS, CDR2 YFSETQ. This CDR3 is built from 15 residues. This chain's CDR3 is CASSFSGVENSPLHF. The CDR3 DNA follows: TGCGCCAGCAGCTTCTCAGGGGTTGAAAATTCACCCCTCCACTTT.

The CDR3 sequence is CATSRDWGTEEKGSPLHF. CDR3 DNA sequence: TGTGCCACCAGCAGAGATTGGGGGACAGAGGAAAAAGGATCACCCCTCCACTTT. The chain combines TRBV15 with TRBJ1-6, with 7 bases aligning to TRBD1. Germline CDR1 and CDR2: LNHNV and YYDKDF (reference sequence). The CDR3 loop spans 18 amino acids. The trim removed 0 bases at V and 10 bases at J, leaving 15 bases unmatched.

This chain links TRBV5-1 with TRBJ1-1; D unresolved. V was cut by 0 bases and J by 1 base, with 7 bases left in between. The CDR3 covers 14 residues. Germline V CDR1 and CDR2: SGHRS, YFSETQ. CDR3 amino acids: CASSLGAANTEAFF. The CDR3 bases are TGCGCCAGCAGCTTGGGGGCCGCGAACACTGAAGCTTTCTTT.

The CDR3 region has the DNA TGCGCCAGCAGCTTGGGGACAGGGGAAGAGACCCAGTACTTC. Its translation: CASSLGTGEETQYF. The chain has TRBV5-1 and TRBJ2-5, with TRBD1 matching over 9 bases. After removal of 0 bases from V and 3 bases from J, the junction contained 0 bases not matched to a gene. CDR3 length equals 14 residues. Germline-derived CDR1 and CDR2 are SGHRS and YFSETQ.

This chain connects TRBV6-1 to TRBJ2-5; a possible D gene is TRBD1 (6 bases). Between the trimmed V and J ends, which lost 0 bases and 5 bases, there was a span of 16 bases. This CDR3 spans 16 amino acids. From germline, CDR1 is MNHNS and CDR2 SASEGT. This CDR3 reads CASSEAGWTEKETQYF. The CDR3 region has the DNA TGTGCCAGCAGTGAAGCTGGGTGGACAGAGAAGGAGACCCAGTACTTC.

In DNA, the CDR3 is TGTGCCAGCAGTCTTACCGGGACACCCTTCGAGCAGTACTTC. Residues: CASSLTGTPFEQYF. V is TRBV6-5 and J is TRBJ2-7; perhaps TRBD1 as D (6 bases). CDR3 length: 14 amino acids. Trimming stripped 5 bases from V and 6 bases from J, with 17 bases between. Germline V gene sequence: CDR1 MNHEY, CDR2 SVGAGI.

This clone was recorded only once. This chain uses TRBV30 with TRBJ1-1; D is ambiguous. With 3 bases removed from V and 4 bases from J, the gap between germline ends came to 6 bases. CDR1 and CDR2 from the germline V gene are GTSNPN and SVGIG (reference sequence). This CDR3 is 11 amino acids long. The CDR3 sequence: CAWRWSTEAFF. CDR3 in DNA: TGTGCCTGGAGATGGAGCACTGAAGCTTTCTTT.

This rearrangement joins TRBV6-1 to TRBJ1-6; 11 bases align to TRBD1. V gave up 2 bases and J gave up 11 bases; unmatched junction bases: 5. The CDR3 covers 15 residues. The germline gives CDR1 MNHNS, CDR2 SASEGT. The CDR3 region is CASSETGTGGAPLHF. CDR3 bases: TGTGCCAGCAGTGAAACCGGGACAGGGGGAGCACCCCTCCACTTT.

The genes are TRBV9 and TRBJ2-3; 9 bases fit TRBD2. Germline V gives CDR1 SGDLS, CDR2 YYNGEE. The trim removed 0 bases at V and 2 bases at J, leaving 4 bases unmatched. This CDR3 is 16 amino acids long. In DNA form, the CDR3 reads TGTGCCAGCAGCGTAGAGCTAGCGGGGCACACAGATACGCAGTATTTT. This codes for CASSVELAGHTDTQYF.

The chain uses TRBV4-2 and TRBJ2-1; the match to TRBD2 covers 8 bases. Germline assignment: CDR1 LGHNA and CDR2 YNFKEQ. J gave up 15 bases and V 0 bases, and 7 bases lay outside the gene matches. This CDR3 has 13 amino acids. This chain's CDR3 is CASSQDFGGGLFF. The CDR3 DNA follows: TGTGCCAGCAGCCAAGATTTCGGGGGGGGCCTGTTCTTC.

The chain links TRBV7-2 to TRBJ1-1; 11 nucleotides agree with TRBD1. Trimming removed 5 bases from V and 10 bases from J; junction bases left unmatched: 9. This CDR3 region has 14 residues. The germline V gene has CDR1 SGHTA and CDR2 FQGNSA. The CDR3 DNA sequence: TGTGCCAGCAGCCTCCCCAGCGGGACAGGGGGAGCTTTCTTT. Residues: CASSLPSGTGGAFF.

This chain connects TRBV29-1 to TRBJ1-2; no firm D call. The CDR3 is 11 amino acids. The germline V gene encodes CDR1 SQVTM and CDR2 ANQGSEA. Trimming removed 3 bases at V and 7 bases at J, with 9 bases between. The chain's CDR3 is CSVDIDPGYTF. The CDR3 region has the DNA TGCAGCGTTGATATAGATCCTGGCTACACCTTC.

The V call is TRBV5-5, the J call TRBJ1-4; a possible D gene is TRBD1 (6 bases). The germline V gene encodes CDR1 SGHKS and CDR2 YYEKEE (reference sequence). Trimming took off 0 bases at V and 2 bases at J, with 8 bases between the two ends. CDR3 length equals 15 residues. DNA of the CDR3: TGTGCCAGCAGCTTGGTCCAGGGGACTAATGAAAAACTGTTTTTT. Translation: CASSLVQGTNEKLFF.

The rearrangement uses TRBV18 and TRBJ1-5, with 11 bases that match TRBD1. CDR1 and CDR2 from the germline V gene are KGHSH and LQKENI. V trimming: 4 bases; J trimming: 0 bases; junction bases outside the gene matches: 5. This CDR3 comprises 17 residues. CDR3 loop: CASSLGQGALSNQPQHF. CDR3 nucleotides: TGTGCCAGCTCACTCGGACAGGGGGCGCTTAGCAATCAGCCCCAGCATTTT.

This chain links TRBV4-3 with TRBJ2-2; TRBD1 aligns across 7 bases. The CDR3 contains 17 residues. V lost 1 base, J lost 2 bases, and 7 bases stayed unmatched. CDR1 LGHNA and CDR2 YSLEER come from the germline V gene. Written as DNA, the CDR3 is TGCGCCAGCAGCCAAGGGACAGACAGGGTCAACACCGGGGAGCTGTTTTTT. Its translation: CASSQGTDRVNTGELFF.

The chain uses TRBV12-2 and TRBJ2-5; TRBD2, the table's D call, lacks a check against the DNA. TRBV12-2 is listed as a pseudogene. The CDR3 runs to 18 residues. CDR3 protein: CASRLDRLAGAHQETQYF. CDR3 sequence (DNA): TGTGCAAGTCGCTTAGATAGACTAGCGGGGGCCCACCAAGAGACCCAGTACTTC.

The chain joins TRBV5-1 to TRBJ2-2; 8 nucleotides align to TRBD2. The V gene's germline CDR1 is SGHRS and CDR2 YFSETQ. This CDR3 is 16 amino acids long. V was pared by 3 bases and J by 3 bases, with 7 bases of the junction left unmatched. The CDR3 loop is CASSWAGGGDTGELFF. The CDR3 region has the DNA TGCGCCAGCAGCTGGGCCGGGGGGGGCGACACCGGGGAGCTGTTTTTT.

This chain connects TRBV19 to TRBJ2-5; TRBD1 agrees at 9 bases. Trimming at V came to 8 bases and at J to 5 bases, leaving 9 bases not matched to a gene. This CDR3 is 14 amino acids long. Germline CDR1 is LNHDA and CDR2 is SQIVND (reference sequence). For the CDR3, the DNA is TGTGCCAGTCAGGAACAGGGGGCGATGGAGACCCAGTACTTC. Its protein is CASQEQGAMETQYF. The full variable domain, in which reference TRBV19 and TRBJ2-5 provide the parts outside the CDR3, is DGGITQSPKYLFRKEGQNVTLSCEQNLNHDAMYWYRQDPGQGLRLIYYSQIVNDFQKGDIAEGYSVSREKKESFPLTVTSAQKNPTAFYLCASQEQGAMETQYFGPGTRLLVL.

CDR3 in DNA: TGTGCCAGCAGTTTATCGGGACAGCTCTCTGGAAACACCATATATTTT. This encodes CASSLSGQLSGNTIYF. The J gene is TRBJ1-3, the V gene TRBV27; 7 bases are a match to TRBD1. J was trimmed by 0 bases and V by 0 bases; bases with no gene match: 2. CDR3 length: 16 residues. Germline-derived CDR1 and CDR2 are MNHEY and SMNVEV (reference sequence).

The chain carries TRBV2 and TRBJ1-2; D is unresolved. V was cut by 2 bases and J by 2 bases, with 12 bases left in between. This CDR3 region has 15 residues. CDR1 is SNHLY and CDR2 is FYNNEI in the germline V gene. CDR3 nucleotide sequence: TGTGCCAGCAGTGAAAGGCCAGCGCAGAACTATGGCTACACCTTC. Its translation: CASSERPAQNYGYTF.

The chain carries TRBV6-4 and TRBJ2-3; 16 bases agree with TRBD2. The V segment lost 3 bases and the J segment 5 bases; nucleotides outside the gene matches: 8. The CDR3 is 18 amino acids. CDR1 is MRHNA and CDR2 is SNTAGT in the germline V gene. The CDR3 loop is CASSERGTSGGARDTQYF. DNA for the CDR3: TGTGCCAGCAGTGAGCGGGGGACTAGCGGGGGGGCCAGAGATACGCAGTATTTT.

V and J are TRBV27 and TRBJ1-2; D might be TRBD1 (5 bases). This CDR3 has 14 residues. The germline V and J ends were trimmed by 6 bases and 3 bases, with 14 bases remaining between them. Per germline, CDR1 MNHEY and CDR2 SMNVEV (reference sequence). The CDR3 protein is CASSSVDRDYGYTF. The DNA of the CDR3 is TGTGCCAGCAGCTCAGTAGACAGAGACTATGGCTACACCTTC.

CDR3 sequence: CSAGEGKGYTF. The CDR3 nucleotides are TGCAGCGCTGGGGAGGGGAAAGGCTACACCTTC. The genes are TRBV29-1 and TRBJ1-2; a weak D match, TRBD1 (5 bases). Germline V gene sequence: CDR1 SQVTM, CDR2 ANQGSEA. The V gene lost 7 bases and the J gene lost 8 bases, with 14 bases spanning the gap. The CDR3 runs to 11 residues.